The 27 T cell receptor beta chains below all came from one sample that was sequenced in a study of blood T cell repertoires in COVID-19 (TCRdb year 2020). Library preparation employed the immunoSEQ multiplex PCR assay. TCRdb re-hosts the immuneACCESS table, in-frame sequences only. Its copies lack some clones; in the studies checked, an unresolved V gene accounts for under half of them, and the cause for the rest is not known. A total of hundreds of thousands of clones appear in this sample, approximately 90% of them only once. Roughly 0.26% of the sample belongs to the ten largest clones. Specimen: peripheral blood. These receptors all come from a woman in her late teens or twenties with acute or convalescent COVID-19.

The rearrangement links TRBV7-7 to TRBJ1-1, with D perhaps matching TRBD1 (5 bases). Germline values: CDR1 SSHAT, CDR2 FNYEAQ (reference sequence). This CDR3 spans 14 amino acids. V was pared by 3 bases and J by 3 bases, with 11 bases between. The CDR3: CASSFGRGDTEAFF. The DNA for the CDR3 is TGTGCCAGCAGCTTTGGACGGGGGGACACTGAAGCTTTCTTT.

A remark on this clone: At one of its ends the junction is not consistent with the germline gene, which may arise from a read error. The CDR3 DNA sequence: TGTGCCGGCAGCGCAGGACAGGGGGGCTACGAGCAGTACTTC. Translating it yields CAGSAGQGGYEQYF. The V gene is TRBV27, the J gene TRBJ2-7; TRBD1 matches 10 bases. The CDR3 loop spans 14 amino acids. Germline CDR1 reads MNHEY; CDR2 reads SMNVEV (reference sequence).

This clone came up a few times. The chain uses TRBV7-6 and TRBJ1-1, with unresolved D. Germline V lookup: CDR1 SGHVS, CDR2 FNYEAQ. The CDR3 runs 13 residues. Trimming shortened V by 1 base and J by 11 bases, and 14 bases separated the two germline ends. The CDR3 sequence is CASSLGVEKRAFF. CDR3 sequence (DNA): TGTGCCAGCAGCTTAGGGGTGGAAAAGCGGGCTTTCTTT.

This chain links TRBV13 with TRBJ1-1; perhaps TRBD1 as D (5 bases). Germline V gives CDR1 PRHDT, CDR2 FYEKMQ (reference sequence). Trimming removed 1 base from V and 6 bases from J, with 18 bases in between. This CDR3 spans 16 amino acids. Written as DNA, the CDR3 is TGTGCCAGCAGCTTAGTCAGGGTCGACTTGAATGCTGAAGCTTTCTTT. Encoded protein: CASSLVRVDLNAEAFF. Drawing the rest from reference TRBV13 and TRBJ1-1, the complete variable domain is AAGVIQSPRHLIKEKRETATLKCYPIPRHDTVYWYQQGPGQDPQFLISFYEKMQSDKGSIPDRFSAQQFSDYHSELNMSSLELGDSALYFCASSLVRVDLNAEAFFGQGTRLTVV.

The genes are TRBV7-2 and TRBJ2-2, with TRBD1 as a possible D gene (6 bases). Deletions cut 5 bases from V and 6 bases from J, with 16 bases between. This CDR3 spans 15 amino acids. Germline values: CDR1 SGHTA, CDR2 FQGNSA. CDR3 DNA: TGTGCCAGCAGCCCCACGGACAGTACCCCCGGGGAGCTGTTTTTT. Translated: CASSPTDSTPGELFF. The full variable domain, with the rest looked up from reference TRBV7-2 and TRBJ2-2, is GAGVSQSPSNKVTEKGKDVELRCDPISGHTALYWYRQSLGQGLEFLIYFQGNSAPDKSGLPSDRFSAERTGGSVSTLTIQRTQQEDSAVYLCASSPTDSTPGELFFGEGSRLTVL.

The rearrangement uses TRBV30 and TRBJ1-6; 7 positions match TRBD1. The CDR3 spans 15 residues. The V and J ends lost 0 bases and 4 bases, in that order; junction bases with no gene match: 3. Germline-derived CDR1 and CDR2 are GTSNPN and SVGIG (reference sequence). In nucleotides, the CDR3 is TGTGCCTGGAGTGTATACAGGGGTTATAATTCACCCCTCCACTTT. Translation gives CAWSVYRGYNSPLHF.

J is TRBJ2-2 and V is TRBV19, with 11 bases aligning to TRBD1. Germline lookup yields CDR1 LNHDA and CDR2 SQIVND (reference sequence). There are 14 residues in the CDR3. The ends lost 8 bases at V and 3 bases at J; junction bases unmatched: 2. In nucleotides, the CDR3 is TGTGCCAGTCCGGGACAGGGGGACACCGGGGAGCTGTTTTTT. It codes for CASPGQGDTGELFF.

The chain joins TRBV6-1 to TRBJ1-2; a weak D match, TRBD1 (6 bases). V lost 1 base, J lost 4 bases, and 13 bases lay in between. The CDR3 runs 15 residues. Germline CDR1 and CDR2: MNHNS and SASEGT. CDR3: CASSEGGTGSYGYTF. For the CDR3, the DNA is TGTGCCAGCAGTGAAGGTGGTACAGGGTCCTATGGCTACACCTTC.

The chain combines TRBV5-1 with TRBJ2-3; no reliable D call. V was shortened by 0 bases and J by 4 bases, with 9 bases between the two germline ends. The V gene's germline CDR1 is SGHRS and CDR2 YFSETQ. This CDR3 has 14 residues. Here the CDR3 reads CASSLANRADTQYF. CDR3 DNA: TGCGCCAGCAGCTTGGCGAACAGAGCAGATACGCAGTATTTT.

J is TRBJ1-1 and V is TRBV9; D is undetermined. The CDR3 extends over 13 amino acids. Per the germline V gene, CDR1 is SGDLS and CDR2 is YYNGEE. V was trimmed by 4 bases and J by 1 base, leaving 8 bases between them. The CDR3: CASSPNKNTEAFF. The CDR3 DNA follows: TGTGCCAGCAGCCCCAACAAGAACACTGAAGCTTTCTTT.

V gene TRBV29-1 combines with J gene TRBJ1-2; 8 bases are a match to TRBD1. CDR1 and CDR2 from the germline V gene are SQVTM and ANQGSEA. Trimming took 7 bases from V and 3 from J; bases not matched to a gene: 7. The CDR3 contains 13 residues. CDR3 protein: CSGGQGDYYGYTF. DNA for the CDR3: TGCAGCGGCGGACAGGGTGATTACTATGGCTACACCTTC.

The CDR3 is CASSQDGQNYGYTF. The CDR3 coding sequence is TGTGCCAGCAGCCAAGATGGACAGAACTATGGCTACACCTTC. This chain links TRBV3-1 (or the pseudogene TRBV3-2) with TRBJ1-2, with a tentative D call TRBD1 (6 bases). V shed 0 bases and J shed 2 bases, with 7 bases lying between them. Germline values: CDR1 LGHDT, CDR2 YNNKEL (reference sequence). The length of the CDR3 is 14 residues.

The V gene is TRBV3-1 (or the pseudogene TRBV3-2), the J gene TRBJ1-2; 9 nucleotides agree with TRBD1. This CDR3 comprises 16 residues. J lost 4 bases, V lost 0 bases, and 6 bases had no gene match. Germline V gives CDR1 LGHDT, CDR2 YNNKEL (reference sequence). The CDR3 nucleotides are TGTGCCAGCAGCCAAGACGAGGGACAGGGTTTCTATGGCTACACCTTC. This codes for CASSQDEGQGFYGYTF.

The rearrangement joins TRBV7-2 to TRBJ2-3; the D gene is possibly TRBD2 (6 bases). CDR3 length: 14 amino acids. Germline CDR1 reads SGHTA; CDR2 reads FQGNSA. V was clipped by 5 bases and J by 0 bases, with 9 bases between them. CDR3 residues: CASSRDFSTDTQYF. CDR3 DNA: TGTGCCAGCAGCCGGGACTTCAGCACAGATACGCAGTATTTT. The full variable domain, rest sourced from reference TRBV7-2 and TRBJ2-3, is GAGVSQSPSNKVTEKGKDVELRCDPISGHTALYWYRQSLGQGLEFLIYFQGNSAPDKSGLPSDRFSAERTGGSVSTLTIQRTQQEDSAVYLCASSRDFSTDTQYFGPGTRLTVL.

This chain connects TRBV7-5 to TRBJ1-4; the table's D call of TRBD1 was not tested on the DNA. TRBV7-5 constitutes a pseudogene. The CDR3 contains 15 residues. In DNA, the CDR3 is TGTGCCAGAAGCTTAGTTGGGACAGAGGGTGAAAAACTGTTTTTT. Its protein is CARSLVGTEGEKLFF.

Only a few counts were recorded for this clone. The chain carries TRBV11-2 and TRBJ2-7, with D maybe TRBD2 (5 bases). The CDR3 sequence is 14 residues long. Looked up from germline, CDR1 is SGHAT and CDR2 is FQNNGV. V lost 3 bases and J lost 3, with 12 bases in between. The CDR3 DNA follows: TGTGCCAGCAGCTTCCCCATCGGAGGCTACGAGCAGTACTTC. It yields the protein CASSFPIGGYEQYF.

The chain combines TRBV27 with TRBJ1-2; 7 nucleotides match TRBD1. V was pared by 6 bases and J by 9 bases, with 7 bases of the junction left unmatched. Germline V lookup: CDR1 MNHEY, CDR2 SMNVEV (reference sequence). The CDR3 consists of 12 residues. The CDR3: CASRGQLWSYTF. Written as DNA, the CDR3 is TGTGCCAGCAGGGGACAGCTATGGAGCTACACCTTC.

The CDR3 DNA follows: TGTGCCAGCAGTGAAGTGGAGGAATCGACAAAACTGTTTTTT. Its protein is CASSEVEESTKLFF. This rearrangement joins TRBV6-1 to TRBJ1-4; the D is unclear. Per germline, CDR1 MNHNS and CDR2 SASEGT. Deletions cut 1 base from V and 10 bases from J, with 13 bases between. This CDR3 has 14 residues.

This rearrangement joins TRBV7-9 to TRBJ1-2; D ambiguous. The CDR3 sequence is 15 residues long. V lost 2 bases to trimming and J lost 8 bases, with 18 bases between them. CDR1 SEHNR and CDR2 FQNEAQ come from the germline V gene (reference sequence). CDR3 residues: CASSLTWKVAEGYTF. The CDR3 nucleotides are TGTGCCAGCAGCTTAACTTGGAAGGTGGCGGAGGGCTACACCTTC.

The V gene is TRBV24-1, the J gene TRBJ2-5; 7 bases are a match to TRBD2. The ends lost 3 bases at V and 1 base at J; junction bases unmatched: 10. This CDR3 contains 17 residues. CDR1 KGHDR and CDR2 SFDVKD come from the germline V gene. The CDR3 DNA is TGTGCCACCAGTGATACCGGGGGGTTGCGGTCCCAAGAGACCCAGTACTTC. Protein product: CATSDTGGLRSQETQYF.

The chain carries TRBV19 and TRBJ1-5, with 8 bases that match TRBD1. The germline gives CDR1 LNHDA, CDR2 SQIVND (reference sequence). The J segment lost 2 bases and the V segment lost 4 bases, leaving 10 bases of the junction unmatched. This CDR3 comprises 17 residues. Written as DNA, the CDR3 is TGTGCCAGTAGTAATAATCAGGGGGCTCTTCGCAATCAGCCCCAGCATTTT. Amino acid sequence: CASSNNQGALRNQPQHF.

This clone turned up a few times. This chain uses TRBV5-1 with TRBJ2-7; the match to TRBD1 covers 8 bases. Germline CDR1 reads SGHRS; CDR2 reads YFSETQ. The CDR3 has 15 residues. With 2 bases clipped from V and 3 bases from J, the junction kept 7 bases outside the gene matches. CDR3 in DNA: TGCGCCAGCAGCTTTGGACAGGGTACCCACTACGAGCAGTACTTC. As protein: CASSFGQGTHYEQYF.

The chain is built from TRBV2 and TRBJ1-2, with a weak D call TRBD1 (5 bases). This CDR3 has 14 residues. Germline CDR1 SNHLY, CDR2 FYNNEI. Trimming removed 1 base from V and 2 bases from J, with 8 bases in between. As DNA, the CDR3 is TGTGCCAGCAGTGAAGAGACAGCAAACTATGGCTACACCTTC. It specifies CASSEETANYGYTF. The full variable domain, rest sourced from reference TRBV2 and TRBJ1-2, is EPEVTQTPSHQVTQMGQEVILRCVPISNHLYFYWYRQILGQKVEFLVSFYNNEISEKSEIFDDQFSVERPDGSNFTLKIRSTKLEDSAMYFCASSEETANYGYTFGSGTRLTVV.

The V call is TRBV4-1, the J call TRBJ1-2, with D unclear. Germline V gene lookup returns CDR1 MGHRA and CDR2 YSYEKL. The CDR3 has 14 amino acids. V gave up 1 base and J gave up 8 bases, with 14 bases separating them. CDR3 DNA sequence: TGCGCCAGCAGCCAAGGCGGGCCAACTCCCGGCTACACCTTC. It specifies CASSQGGPTPGYTF.

V is TRBV7-9 and J is TRBJ1-4; D is possibly TRBD1 (5 bases). The CDR3 sequence is 15 residues long. Germline CDR1 is SEHNR and CDR2 is FQNEAQ (reference sequence). The V end lost 3 bases, the J end lost 8 bases, and 16 bases lay between the germline ends. The CDR3 sequence is CASSFREGAGEKLFF. In nucleotides, the CDR3 is TGTGCCAGCAGCTTCCGTGAAGGGGCGGGAGAAAAACTGTTTTTT.

The table lists this clone with a count of one. The junction does not match germline at one end; this may be a read error. The J gene is TRBJ1-2, the V gene TRBV5-1; 10 bases are shared with TRBD1. Germline-derived CDR1 and CDR2 are SGHRS and YFSETQ. This CDR3 has 13 amino acids. In nucleotides, the CDR3 is TGCGCCAGCAGCTTGGAGGGGACAGGGGCTAAGTACTTC. It yields the protein CASSLEGTGAKYF.

The chain links TRBV28 to TRBJ2-1; TRBD1 matches 7 bases. Germline values: CDR1 MDHEN, CDR2 SYDVKM. The V segment lost 5 bases and the J segment 4 bases; nucleotides outside the gene matches: 5. The CDR3 is made up of 14 amino acids. CDR3 sequence reads: CASSPGTAYNEQFF. The CDR3 DNA is TGTGCCAGCAGTCCTGGGACAGCGTACAATGAGCAGTTCTTC. Together with reference TRBV28 and TRBJ2-1, the CDR3 gives the full variable domain: DVKVTQSSRYLVKRTGEKVFLECVQDMDHENMFWYRQDPGLGLRLIYFSYDVKMKEKGDIPEGYSVSREKKERFSLILESASTNQTSMYLCASSPGTAYNEQFFGPGTRLTVL.